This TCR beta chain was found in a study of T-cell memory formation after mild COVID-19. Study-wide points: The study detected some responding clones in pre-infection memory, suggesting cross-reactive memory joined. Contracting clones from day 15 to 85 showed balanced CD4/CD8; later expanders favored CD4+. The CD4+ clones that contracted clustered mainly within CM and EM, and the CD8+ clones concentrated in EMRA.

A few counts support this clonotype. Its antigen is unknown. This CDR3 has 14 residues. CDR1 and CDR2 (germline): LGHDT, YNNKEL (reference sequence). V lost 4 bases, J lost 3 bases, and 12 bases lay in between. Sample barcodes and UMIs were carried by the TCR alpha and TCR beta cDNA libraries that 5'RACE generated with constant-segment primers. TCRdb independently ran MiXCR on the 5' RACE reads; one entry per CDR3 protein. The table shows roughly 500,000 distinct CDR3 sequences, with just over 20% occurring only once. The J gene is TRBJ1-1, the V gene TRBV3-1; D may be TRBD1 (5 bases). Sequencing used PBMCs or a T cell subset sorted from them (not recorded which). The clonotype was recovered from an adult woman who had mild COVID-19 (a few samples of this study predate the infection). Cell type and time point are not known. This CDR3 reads CASSPREGHTEAFF. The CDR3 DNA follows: TGTGCCAGCAGCCCCCGGGAGGGGCACACTGAAGCTTTCTTT.